The 24 T cell receptor beta chains reported below all come from one sample, sequenced in a study of T cell responses to AZD1222 COVID-19 vaccine. Sequencing used immunoSEQ multiplex PCR; TCRdb keeps in-frame clones, though not all of them. The sample lists approximately 150,000 clones; 85% to 95% were seen once. This sample comprised peripheral blood, obtained on day 0 of AZD1222 vaccination. These receptors came from an adult in good health.

V gene TRBV5-4 combines with J gene TRBJ1-2; no definite D call. The CDR3 runs 12 residues. Germline V gene sequence: CDR1 SGHNT, CDR2 YYREEE (reference sequence). V gave up 0 bases and J gave up 10 bases, with 10 bases separating them. In DNA form, the CDR3 reads TGTGCCAGCAGCTTGGATGGAGGCGACTACACCTTC. This codes for CASSLDGGDYTF.

This chain uses TRBV7-2 with TRBJ1-5, with D uncertain. The CDR3 covers 15 residues. Germline V lookup: CDR1 SGHTA, CDR2 FQGNSA. Between the trimmed V and J ends, which lost 6 bases and 2 bases, there was a span of 14 bases. CDR3 residues: CASSFPAGGNQPQHF. The CDR3 DNA reads TGTGCCAGCAGTTTCCCCGCTGGAGGCAATCAGCCCCAGCATTTT.

The chain combines TRBV28 with TRBJ1-1, with TRBD1 matching 8 bases. With 6 bases clipped from V and 1 base from J, the junction kept 4 bases outside the gene matches. The CDR3 consists of 14 residues. Germline V gives CDR1 MDHEN, CDR2 SYDVKM. The CDR3 DNA is TGTGCCAGCAGACCAGGGGGCTCGAACACTGAAGCTTTCTTT. This sequence encodes CASRPGGSNTEAFF.

The chain carries TRBV7-8 and TRBJ1-4; TRBD1 is a possible D gene (5 bases). V gave up 5 bases and J gave up 8 bases, with 15 bases separating them. Per germline, CDR1 SGHVS and CDR2 FQNEAQ. The CDR3 covers 14 residues. In DNA, the CDR3 is TGTGCCAGCAGCAAAGCAGGGCCCTACGAAAAACTGTTTTTT. Protein: CASSKAGPYEKLFF. The full variable domain, rest sourced from reference TRBV7-8 and TRBJ1-4, is GAGVSQSPRYKVAKRGQDVALRCDPISGHVSLFWYQQALGQGPEFLTYFQNEAQLDKSGLPSDRFFAERPEGSVSTLKIQRTQQEDSAVYLCASSKAGPYEKLFFGSGTQLSVL.

The rearrangement joins TRBV9 to TRBJ2-3; possible D gene TRBD2, 5 bases. V lost 3 bases, J lost 1 base, and 12 bases lay in between. Germline V CDR1 and CDR2: SGDLS, YYNGEE. The CDR3 length is 15 residues. CDR3 protein: CASSAMDGGTDTQYF. Here the CDR3 DNA reads TGTGCCAGCAGCGCAATGGACGGGGGCACAGATACGCAGTATTTT.

This clone has just a few counts. The rearrangement uses TRBV11-3 and TRBJ2-3, with D possibly matching TRBD1 (5 bases). Trimming stripped 3 bases from V and 6 bases from J, with 10 bases between. Germline CDR1 SGHNT, CDR2 YENEEA. This CDR3 is 13 amino acids long. The chain's CDR3 is CASSLDKGDTQYF. The CDR3 DNA sequence: TGTGCCAGCAGCTTGGACAAGGGCGATACGCAGTATTTT.

The V and J genes are TRBV5-4 and TRBJ1-4; 9 nucleotides align to TRBD1. CDR3 length equals 16 residues. In germline, CDR1 is SGHNT, CDR2 YYREEE (reference sequence). Trimming cost V 4 bases and J 1 base; bases outside gene matches: 5. CDR3 amino acids: CASSPTGGLTNEKLFF. The DNA for the CDR3 is TGTGCCAGCAGCCCAACAGGGGGCCTAACTAATGAAAAACTGTTTTTT.

V is TRBV12-3 or TRBV12-4 and J is TRBJ2-7; D not resolved. This CDR3 is 12 amino acids long. V gave up 6 bases and J gave up 4 bases, with 10 bases separating them. This CDR3 reads CASSYPSYEQYF. DNA of the CDR3: TGTGCCAGCAGCTATCCATCTTACGAGCAGTACTTC.

This clone appeared a single time. This sequence joins TRBV28 and TRBJ2-3, with 12 bases matching TRBD1. There are 16 residues in the CDR3. Germline values: CDR1 MDHEN, CDR2 SYDVKM. V shed 2 bases, J shed 3 bases, and the junction held 3 bases outside the gene matches. In DNA form, the CDR3 reads TGTGCCAGCAGTTTAATGGGACAGGGGGCAACAGATACGCAGTATTTT. This gives the protein CASSLMGQGATDTQYF. Full variable domain (missing parts from reference TRBV28 and TRBJ2-3): DVKVTQSSRYLVKRTGEKVFLECVQDMDHENMFWYRQDPGLGLRLIYFSYDVKMKEKGDIPEGYSVSREKKERFSLILESASTNQTSMYLCASSLMGQGATDTQYFGPGTRLTVL.

This chain uses TRBV19 with TRBJ2-7; no firm D call. V shed 5 bases and J shed 4 bases, with 6 bases lying between them. Germline CDR1 is LNHDA and CDR2 is SQIVND (reference sequence). The CDR3 extends over 11 amino acids. The CDR3 DNA is TGTGCCAGTAGTTGGGGTTACGAGCAGTACTTC. Amino acid sequence: CASSWGYEQYF.

The gene calls are TRBV6-5 and TRBJ2-1; 7 bases align to TRBD2. CDR1 is MNHEY, CDR2 SVGAGI, per germline. V lost 7 bases, J lost 0 bases, and 6 bases stayed unmatched. The length of the CDR3 is 15 residues. The CDR3: CASIQPGGSYNEQFF. The CDR3 DNA sequence: TGTGCCAGCATTCAACCGGGAGGCTCCTACAATGAGCAGTTCTTC.

V is TRBV7-9 and J is TRBJ2-3; tentatively, D is TRBD2 (6 bases). Per germline, CDR1 SEHNR and CDR2 FQNEAQ (reference sequence). This CDR3 contains 16 residues. V was cut by 1 base and J by 2 bases, with 13 bases left in between. The CDR3 nucleotides read TGTGCCAGCAGCTTAGTGAGCGGGCCAACCACAGATACGCAGTATTTT. Residues: CASSLVSGPTTDTQYF. Using reference TRBV7-9 and TRBJ2-3 for the parts outside the CDR3, the full variable domain is DTGVSQNPRHKITKRGQNVTFRCDPISEHNRLYWYRQTLGQGPEFLTYFQNEAQLEKSRLLSDRFSAERPKGSFSTLEIQRTEQGDSAMYLCASSLVSGPTTDTQYFGPGTRLTVL.

V and J are TRBV4-3 and TRBJ2-1; perhaps TRBD2 as D (6 bases). The CDR3 is 15 amino acids. Per the germline V gene, CDR1 is LGHNA and CDR2 is YSLEER. V was trimmed by 2 bases and J by 5 bases, leaving 13 bases between them. In nucleotides, the CDR3 is TGCGCCAGCAGCCAAAGCCGGGGGATGGACAATGAGCAGTTCTTC. Translating it yields CASSQSRGMDNEQFF.

This rearrangement joins TRBV27 to TRBJ2-7, with 7 nucleotides matching TRBD2. V gave up 5 bases and J gave up 1 base; unmatched junction bases: 23. The germline CDR1 and CDR2 sequences are MNHEY and SMNVEV (reference sequence). The CDR3 length is 20 residues. The chain's CDR3 is CASSPKPPPLGTGGSYEQYF. CDR3 coding DNA: TGTGCCAGCAGTCCTAAACCACCCCCTCTCGGAACGGGAGGTTCCTACGAGCAGTACTTC.

The gene calls are TRBV24-1 and TRBJ2-5; no definite D call. The V end was cut by 5 bases, the J end by 5 bases, with 17 bases between. The CDR3 is 15 residues long. The germline V gene has CDR1 KGHDR and CDR2 SFDVKD. The CDR3 sequence: CATSVGSRLGETQYF. DNA of the CDR3: TGTGCCACCAGTGTTGGCTCCCGCCTAGGGGAGACCCAGTACTTC.

The chain links TRBV4-2 to TRBJ1-4, with TRBD1 matching 8 bases. CDR1 and CDR2 from the germline V gene are LGHNA and YNFKEQ. V gave up 5 bases and J gave up 4 bases; unmatched junction bases: 9. The CDR3 contains 16 residues. In DNA, the CDR3 is TGTGCCAGCAGCAAACAGGGGGGCCCGTTTAATGAAAAACTGTTTTTT. Translation: CASSKQGGPFNEKLFF.

The chain uses TRBV6-6 and TRBJ2-7, with 9 bases matching TRBD1. This CDR3 comprises 15 residues. V shed 7 bases and J 0 bases; nucleotides not matched to a gene: 7. CDR1 is MNHNY and CDR2 is SVGAGI in the germline V gene (reference sequence). CDR3 in DNA: TGTGCCAGCAATTTACCGGGACAGGGCTCCTACGAGCAGTACTTC. Encoded protein: CASNLPGQGSYEQYF.

In this sample, this clone turned up once. The gene calls are TRBV19 and TRBJ1-5; tentative D call: TRBD1 (5 bases). The CDR3 covers 14 residues. The germline CDR1 and CDR2 sequences are LNHDA and SQIVND (reference sequence). Trimming removed 7 bases from V and 7 bases from J, with 17 bases in between. CDR3 sequence reads: CASTQGVRGQPQHF. Written as DNA, the CDR3 is TGTGCCAGTACTCAGGGAGTGAGGGGCCAGCCCCAGCATTTT.

This sequence joins TRBV18 and TRBJ1-4; no firm D call. Germline V CDR1 and CDR2: KGHSH, LQKENI. The V gene lost 7 bases and the J gene lost 8 bases, with 14 bases spanning the gap. CDR3 length: 13 residues. The CDR3 DNA is TGTGCCAGCTTGTCACGGGCAACAGAAAAACTGTTTTTT. Translation: CASLSRATEKLFF.

This clone showed up just once. This CDR3 reads CASSSQPGRLITDTQYF. Written as DNA, the CDR3 is TGTGCCAGCAGCTCCCAGCCTGGACGGCTTATCACAGATACGCAGTATTTT. The chain joins TRBV5-5 to TRBJ2-3; D call uncertain. In germline, CDR1 is SGHKS, CDR2 YYEKEE (reference sequence). The CDR3 is made up of 17 amino acids. Trimming stripped 3 bases from V and 2 bases from J, with 19 bases between.

This chain uses TRBV12-3 or TRBV12-4 with TRBJ2-4, with a possible D match to TRBD2 (6 bases). The V gene lost 6 bases and the J gene lost 9 bases, with 12 bases spanning the gap. The CDR3 consists of 12 residues. Here the CDR3 reads CASSRERGIQYF. CDR3 in DNA: TGTGCCAGCAGCCGGGAGCGAGGCATTCAGTACTTC.

This rearrangement joins TRBV4-2 to TRBJ1-3; D is possibly TRBD1 (6 bases). V lost 1 base and J lost 2, with 6 bases in between. Germline V gene data show CDR1 as LGHNA and CDR2 as YNFKEQ. The CDR3 length is 14 residues. CDR3 sequence: CASSQAGAGNTIYF. CDR3 coding DNA: TGTGCCAGCAGCCAAGCAGGGGCTGGAAACACCATATATTTT.

V usage is TRBV11-2 and J usage is TRBJ2-1; possibly TRBD2 for D (6 bases). The CDR3 length is 14 residues. V shed 5 bases and J shed 7 bases, with 15 bases lying between them. Looked up from germline, CDR1 is SGHAT and CDR2 is FQNNGV. CDR3 DNA sequence: TGTGCCAGCAGCCCGTCGACTAGTCTAAATGAGCAGTTCTTC. Its translation is CASSPSTSLNEQFF.

This clone was seen more than once but under ten times. CDR3 region: CASSPPGQGRETQYF. CDR3 DNA sequence: TGTGCCAGCAGTCCTCCGGGACAGGGACGGGAGACCCAGTACTTC. The chain uses TRBV28 and TRBJ2-5; TRBD1 aligns across 9 bases. The germline V gene has CDR1 MDHEN and CDR2 SYDVKM. V trimming: 5 bases; J trimming: 5 bases; junction bases outside the gene matches: 9. The CDR3 totals 15 residues.